These T cell receptor beta chains were read from a single sample in a study of blood T cell repertoires in COVID-19. The data were produced by immunoSEQ multiplex PCR, yet TCRdb's version contains in-frame clones alone and is incomplete. The table includes some 240,000 clones, 75% to 85% detected once. Source material: peripheral blood. These receptors were taken from a woman aged 55-69 years with active or convalescent COVID-19. CDR3s include the opening cysteine and the closing phenylalanine or tryptophan. D genes are given only for firm matches. Size is stated for part of the rows, as once, few or many counts, or as a class when the clone is expanded.

j_call: TRBJ2-7
d_call: NA
v_call: TRBV4-1
clone_size: NA
cdr3_length: 13
cdr3_aa: CASSQDRGYEQYF
cdr3_nt: TGCGCCAGCAGCCAAGACAGGGGCTACGAGCAGTACTTC

j_call: TRBJ1-3
d_call: NA
v_call: TRBV30
clone_size: NA
cdr3_length: 15
cdr3_aa: CAWRGPHLSGNTIYF
cdr3_nt: TGTGCCTGGAGGGGCCCCCACCTCTCTGGAAACACCATATATTTT

j_call: TRBJ2-2
d_call: NA
v_call: TRBV7-8
clone_size: NA
cdr3_length: 14
cdr3_aa: CASSLAGGTGELFF
cdr3_nt: TGTGCCAGCAGCTTAGCGGGGGGAACCGGGGAGCTGTTTTTT

j_call: TRBJ1-2
d_call: NA
v_call: TRBV12-3/TRBV12-4
clone_size: few
cdr3_length: 12
cdr3_aa: CASSFTEYGYTF
cdr3_nt: TGTGCCAGCAGTTTTACCGAGTATGGCTACACCTTC

j_call: TRBJ2-3
d_call: TRBD2
v_call: TRBV27
clone_size: NA
cdr3_length: 17
cdr3_aa: CASSLRAGAGKTDTQYF
cdr3_nt: TGTGCCAGCAGTCTCCGAGCGGGGGCGGGGAAAACAGATACGCAGTATTTT

j_call: TRBJ1-1
d_call: NA
v_call: TRBV2
clone_size: NA
cdr3_length: 16
cdr3_aa: CASSEGQGGFHTEAFF
cdr3_nt: TGTGCCAGCAGTGAGGGGCAGGGAGGGTTTCACACTGAAGCTTTCTTT

j_call: TRBJ2-1
d_call: TRBD2
v_call: TRBV3-1/TRBV3-2
clone_size: NA
cdr3_length: 16
cdr3_aa: CASRGLAGTSYNEQFF
cdr3_nt: TGTGCCAGCAGGGGACTAGCGGGGACCTCCTACAATGAGCAGTTCTTC

j_call: TRBJ2-5
d_call: TRBD1
v_call: TRBV7-2
clone_size: NA
cdr3_length: 14
cdr3_aa: CASSTSGQGETQYF
cdr3_nt: TGTGCCAGCAGCACTTCGGGACAGGGGGAGACCCAGTACTTC

j_call: TRBJ2-5
d_call: NA
v_call: TRBV10-3
clone_size: NA
cdr3_length: 14
cdr3_aa: CAIRGTGIGETQYF
cdr3_nt: TGTGCCATCAGAGGGACTGGGATAGGGGAGACCCAGTACTTC

j_call: TRBJ1-1
d_call: TRBD1
v_call: TRBV18
clone_size: once
cdr3_length: 13
cdr3_aa: CASSRDRNTEAFF
cdr3_nt: TGTGCCAGCTCACGGGACAGGAACACTGAAGCTTTCTTT

j_call: TRBJ2-1
d_call: TRBD2
v_call: TRBV7-6
clone_size: few
cdr3_length: 14
cdr3_aa: CASSLGPGGGEQFF
cdr3_nt: TGTGCCAGCAGCTTAGGGCCGGGGGGAGGTGAGCAGTTCTTC

j_call: TRBJ1-2
d_call: TRBD1
v_call: TRBV30
clone_size: once
cdr3_length: 13
cdr3_aa: CAWSLTGTYGYTF
cdr3_nt: TGTGCCTGGAGTTTGACAGGGACCTATGGCTACACCTTC

j_call: TRBJ2-7
d_call: NA
v_call: TRBV19
clone_size: few
cdr3_length: 10
cdr3_aa: CASRLREGYF
cdr3_nt: TGTGCCAGTAGACTCCGCGAGGGGTACTTC

j_call: TRBJ2-3
d_call: TRBD1
v_call: TRBV19
clone_size: NA
cdr3_length: 15
cdr3_aa: CASTPTGTASDTQYF
cdr3_nt: TGTGCCAGTACCCCGACAGGGACCGCCTCAGATACGCAGTATTTT

j_call: TRBJ2-7
d_call: TRBD2
v_call: TRBV6-6
clone_size: few
cdr3_length: 13
cdr3_aa: CASSYGRGYEQYF
cdr3_nt: TGTGCCAGCAGTTACGGGAGGGGCTACGAGCAGTACTTC

j_call: TRBJ1-1
d_call: NA
v_call: TRBV5-1
clone_size: once
cdr3_length: 16
cdr3_aa: CASSLQGIRDRTEAFF
cdr3_nt: TGCGCCAGCAGCCTACAGGGAATTCGGGATAGGACTGAAGCTTTCTTT

j_call: TRBJ1-1
d_call: NA
v_call: TRBV7-3
clone_size: NA
cdr3_length: 13
cdr3_aa: CASSLEQNTEAFF
cdr3_nt: TGTGCCAGCAGCTTAGAACAGAACACTGAAGCTTTCTTT

j_call: TRBJ1-2
d_call: NA
v_call: TRBV3-1/TRBV3-2
clone_size: NA
cdr3_length: 13
cdr3_aa: CASSPGTLYGYTF
cdr3_nt: TGTGCCAGCAGCCCCGGGACACTCTATGGCTACACCTTC

j_call: TRBJ2-1
d_call: TRBD2
v_call: TRBV7-7
clone_size: NA
cdr3_length: 16
cdr3_aa: CASSRWTSGDSNEQFF
cdr3_nt: TGTGCTAGCAGCCGTTGGACTAGCGGGGACTCCAATGAGCAGTTCTTC

j_call: TRBJ1-6
d_call: TRBD1
v_call: TRBV10-3
clone_size: NA
cdr3_length: 13
cdr3_aa: CAIKGTDNSPLHF
cdr3_nt: TGTGCCATCAAGGGGACAGATAATTCACCCCTCCACTTT

j_call: TRBJ2-2
d_call: TRBD1
v_call: TRBV25-1
clone_size: NA
cdr3_length: 16
cdr3_aa: CASSDGQGVGTGELFF
cdr3_nt: TGTGCCAGCAGTGACGGACAGGGGGTGGGCACCGGGGAGCTGTTTTTT

j_call: TRBJ1-1
d_call: NA
v_call: TRBV19
clone_size: NA
cdr3_length: 13
cdr3_aa: CASCRVGNTEAFF
cdr3_nt: TGTGCCTCGTGCCGGGTTGGGAACACTGAAGCTTTCTTT

j_call: TRBJ2-5
d_call: TRBD2
v_call: TRBV18
clone_size: NA
cdr3_length: 19
cdr3_aa: CASSPPGLAGALAQETQYF
cdr3_nt: TGTGCCAGCTCACCTCCGGGACTAGCGGGGGCCCTCGCCCAAGAGACCCAGTACTTC

j_call: TRBJ2-4
d_call: NA
v_call: TRBV3-1/TRBV3-2
clone_size: NA
cdr3_length: 14
cdr3_aa: CASSPLAAKNIQYF
cdr3_nt: TGTGCCAGCAGCCCCTTAGCGGCCAAAAACATTCAGTACTTC

j_call: TRBJ2-1
d_call: NA
v_call: TRBV29-1
clone_size: NA
cdr3_length: 14
cdr3_aa: CSVEVGALNNEQFF
cdr3_nt: TGCAGCGTTGAGGTGGGGGCCCTAAACAATGAGCAGTTCTTC

j_call: TRBJ2-7
d_call: TRBD2
v_call: TRBV4-1
clone_size: NA
cdr3_length: 16
cdr3_aa: CASSQRLGGSSYEQYF
cdr3_nt: TGCGCCAGCAGCCAACGTCTCGGGGGGAGCTCCTACGAGCAGTACTTC

j_call: TRBJ1-1
d_call: TRBD1
v_call: TRBV5-5
clone_size: NA
cdr3_length: 15
cdr3_aa: CASSGRTGDYGEAFF
cdr3_nt: TGTGCCAGCAGCGGCCGGACAGGGGATTATGGGGAAGCTTTCTTT

j_call: TRBJ1-4
d_call: TRBD1
v_call: TRBV5-1
clone_size: once
cdr3_length: 18
cdr3_aa: CASRHPGTGGPTNEKLFF
cdr3_nt: TGCGCCAGCAGGCACCCCGGGACAGGGGGTCCAACTAATGAAAAACTGTTTTTT

j_call: TRBJ1-1
d_call: NA
v_call: TRBV5-1
clone_size: NA
cdr3_length: 16
cdr3_aa: CASSFDSLGMNTEAFF
cdr3_nt: TGCGCCAGCAGCTTCGACAGTCTCGGCATGAACACTGAAGCTTTCTTT

j_call: TRBJ1-6
d_call: TRBD1
v_call: TRBV6-2/TRBV6-3
clone_size: few
cdr3_length: 16
cdr3_aa: CASSYSRTGADSPLHF
cdr3_nt: TGTGCCAGCAGTTACTCGAGGACAGGGGCCGATTCACCCCTCCACTTT

j_call: TRBJ2-2
d_call: TRBD1
v_call: TRBV19
clone_size: NA
cdr3_length: 17
cdr3_aa: CASSVRRTGGRTGELFF
cdr3_nt: TGTGCCAGTAGTGTCAGACGGACAGGGGGCCGGACCGGGGAGCTGTTTTTT

j_call: TRBJ2-5
d_call: TRBD2
v_call: TRBV6-6
clone_size: NA
cdr3_length: 14
cdr3_aa: CASSLAGGPQTQYF
cdr3_nt: TGTGCCAGCAGTTTAGCGGGGGGGCCCCAGACCCAGTACTTC

j_call: TRBJ2-5
d_call: NA
v_call: TRBV7-9
clone_size: NA
cdr3_length: 12
cdr3_aa: CASSPNRETQYF
cdr3_nt: TGTGCCAGCAGCCCCAACCGGGAGACCCAGTACTTC

j_call: TRBJ2-1
d_call: NA
v_call: TRBV5-1
clone_size: NA
cdr3_length: 11
cdr3_aa: CASRRRVEQFF
cdr3_nt: TGCGCCAGCAGGCGTCGGGTTGAGCAGTTCTTC

j_call: TRBJ2-2
d_call: NA
v_call: TRBV19
clone_size: NA
cdr3_length: 14
cdr3_aa: CASRKGANTGELFF
cdr3_nt: TGTGCCAGTAGAAAGGGGGCGAACACCGGGGAGCTGTTTTTT

j_call: TRBJ1-2
d_call: NA
v_call: TRBV12-2
clone_size: NA
cdr3_length: 14
cdr3_aa: CASRSTGGLDGYTF
cdr3_nt: TGTGCAAGTCGCTCGACAGGGGGTCTCGATGGCTACACCTTC

j_call: TRBJ1-2
d_call: NA
v_call: TRBV2
clone_size: NA
cdr3_length: 14
cdr3_aa: CASRGSGGGYGYTF
cdr3_nt: TGTGCCAGCAGGGGGAGTGGGGGAGGCTATGGCTACACCTTC

j_call: TRBJ2-7
d_call: NA
v_call: TRBV5-1
clone_size: NA
cdr3_length: 14
cdr3_aa: CASSLTLRRDEQYF
cdr3_nt: TGCGCCAGCAGCTTAACACTACGGAGGGACGAGCAGTACTTC

j_call: TRBJ1-3
d_call: NA
v_call: TRBV12-5
clone_size: NA
cdr3_length: 17
cdr3_aa: CASGLVRTVGPGNTIYF
cdr3_nt: TGTGCTAGTGGTTTGGTCCGGACGGTGGGGCCTGGAAACACCATATATTTT

j_call: TRBJ2-3
d_call: TRBD2
v_call: TRBV11-2
clone_size: NA
cdr3_length: 16
cdr3_aa: CASSTGLAGNTDTQYF
cdr3_nt: TGTGCCAGCAGCACCGGACTAGCAGGAAATACAGATACGCAGTATTTT

j_call: TRBJ2-1
d_call: TRBD2
v_call: TRBV7-9
clone_size: once
cdr3_length: 16
cdr3_aa: CASRQISGGAGNEQFF
cdr3_nt: TGTGCCAGCAGACAAATTAGCGGGGGGGCCGGTAATGAGCAGTTCTTC

j_call: TRBJ1-1
d_call: NA
v_call: TRBV7-2
clone_size: once
cdr3_length: 16
cdr3_aa: CASTLALLSLSGEAFF
cdr3_nt: TGTGCCAGCACCCTAGCCCTTTTGAGCCTTTCGGGGGAAGCTTTCTTT

j_call: TRBJ2-5
d_call: TRBD2
v_call: TRBV4-2
clone_size: NA
cdr3_length: 16
cdr3_aa: CASSQAGTSGGETQYF
cdr3_nt: TGTGCCAGCAGCCAAGCTGGGACTAGCGGGGGAGAGACCCAGTACTTC

j_call: TRBJ1-6
d_call: NA
v_call: TRBV5-1
clone_size: few
cdr3_length: 14
cdr3_aa: CASSPDSNNSPLHF
cdr3_nt: TGCGCCAGCAGCCCGGACAGTAATAATTCACCCCTCCACTTT

j_call: TRBJ2-1
d_call: NA
v_call: TRBV28
clone_size: few
cdr3_length: 12
cdr3_aa: CASSLLQGEQFF
cdr3_nt: TGTGCCAGCAGTTTATTACAGGGCGAGCAGTTCTTC

j_call: TRBJ2-1
d_call: TRBD2
v_call: TRBV2
clone_size: NA
cdr3_length: 14
cdr3_aa: CASSLAGGYNEQFF
cdr3_nt: TGTGCCAGCAGTTTAGCGGGGGGCTACAATGAGCAGTTCTTC

j_call: TRBJ2-1
d_call: TRBD1
v_call: TRBV7-2
clone_size: NA
cdr3_length: 14
cdr3_aa: CASSMTGGYNEQFF
cdr3_nt: TGTGCCAGCAGCATGACAGGGGGCTACAATGAGCAGTTCTTC

j_call: TRBJ1-2
d_call: NA
v_call: TRBV21-1
clone_size: NA
cdr3_length: 15
cdr3_aa: CASSKVGKGQDGYTF
cdr3_nt: TGTGCCAGCAGCAAAGTGGGAAAGGGACAGGATGGCTACACCTTC

j_call: TRBJ1-5
d_call: NA
v_call: TRBV7-8
clone_size: few
cdr3_length: 13
cdr3_aa: CASSGGKVQPQHF
cdr3_nt: TGTGCCAGCAGCGGGGGGAAGGTGCAGCCCCAGCATTTT

j_call: TRBJ2-7
d_call: TRBD1
v_call: TRBV4-3
clone_size: NA
cdr3_length: 15
cdr3_aa: CASSQAGTGYYEQYF
cdr3_nt: TGCGCCAGCAGCCAGGCCGGGACAGGGTATTACGAGCAGTACTTC

j_call: TRBJ1-1
d_call: NA
v_call: TRBV11-3
clone_size: NA
cdr3_length: 13
cdr3_aa: CASSFTGNTEAFF
cdr3_nt: TGTGCCAGCAGCTTTACAGGGAACACTGAAGCTTTCTTT

j_call: TRBJ1-2
d_call: TRBD1
v_call: TRBV5-1
clone_size: NA
cdr3_length: 15
cdr3_aa: CASSFTGDPPYGYTF
cdr3_nt: TGCGCCAGCAGCTTTACAGGGGATCCCCCTTATGGCTACACCTTC

j_call: TRBJ2-7
d_call: NA
v_call: TRBV4-2
clone_size: NA
cdr3_length: 14
cdr3_aa: CASSQEALGYEQYF
cdr3_nt: TGTGCCAGCAGCCAAGAAGCCCTAGGCTACGAGCAGTACTTC

j_call: TRBJ1-2
d_call: NA
v_call: TRBV7-8
clone_size: NA
cdr3_length: 15
cdr3_aa: CASSLAPGHDHGYTF
cdr3_nt: TGTGCCAGCAGCTTAGCGCCGGGACATGACCATGGCTACACCTTC

j_call: TRBJ2-3
d_call: TRBD2
v_call: TRBV5-4
clone_size: NA
cdr3_length: 14
cdr3_aa: CASKGGGVTDTQYF
cdr3_nt: TGTGCCAGCAAGGGCGGGGGGGTGACAGATACGCAGTATTTT

j_call: TRBJ1-2
d_call: NA
v_call: TRBV30
clone_size: NA
cdr3_length: 11
cdr3_aa: CAWSRTMRYTF
cdr3_nt: TGTGCCTGGAGCAGAACTATGCGCTACACCTTC

j_call: TRBJ2-1
d_call: TRBD2
v_call: TRBV7-2
clone_size: NA
cdr3_length: 15
cdr3_aa: CASSLGGSPYNEQFF
cdr3_nt: TGTGCCAGCAGCTTAGGCGGGAGTCCCTACAATGAGCAGTTCTTC

j_call: TRBJ1-1
d_call: TRBD1
v_call: TRBV7-9
clone_size: NA
cdr3_length: 16
cdr3_aa: CASSFREQGRGTEAFF
cdr3_nt: TGTGCCAGCAGCTTCCGGGAACAGGGGCGAGGGACTGAAGCTTTCTTT